This T cell receptor (beta chain) was sequenced for a study of post-analysis software for immune sequencing data. In its sample, this clonotype was seen once. Prepared libraries of TCR beta cDNA carried unique molecular identifiers. TCRdb redid the calling of the PCR reads with MiXCR, one entry per CDR3 protein. Of 450,000 to 700,000 distinct CDR3 sequences detected, 44% appear once; the ten largest clones hold approximately 1.7%. The source is a girl aged 5-17 years with multiple sclerosis. Sequencing was performed on blood.

The CDR3 DNA reads TGTGCCAGCATCCTAGGGGGCTCCTACAATGAGCAGTTCTTC. Translated, it gives CASILGGSYNEQFF. The chain links TRBV11-2 to TRBJ2-1; TRBD1 is a possible D gene (6 bases). V gave up 7 bases and J gave up 0 bases, with 10 bases separating them. This CDR3 has 14 residues. Germline V CDR1 and CDR2: SGHAT, FQNNGV.